This T cell receptor (beta chain) was recorded in a study of siplizumab effects on memory and regulatory T cells. Notes on this clone: The antigen is unknown.

Study results and caveats: It seemed that naive T cells were more diverse than memory cells and were major contributors to the alloresponse.

TCR templates numbering 80,000 to 100,000 were assayed per sample. Profiled with immunoSEQ multiplex PCR; TCRdb holds only in-frame clones, not every one. The sample records about 110,000 clones, roughly 94% being singletons. V was clipped by 2 bases and J by 1 base, with 7 bases between them. Germline V lookup: CDR1 SGHDT, CDR2 YYEEEE. The CDR3 covers 14 residues. The chain has TRBV5-6 and TRBJ1-5; D ambiguous. Sequences were obtained from Tregs sorted from blood. The TCR originated in a human donor in good health. CDR3 region: CASSFRGSNQPQHF. DNA of the CDR3: TGTGCCAGCAGCTTCCGCGGGAGCAATCAGCCCCAGCATTTT.